The rows below give T cell receptor beta chains drawn from one sample of a study of blood T cells in healthy people across ages. TCRdb called the 5' RACE reads again in MiXCR, with one record for every CDR3 protein. The sample has more than 700,000 distinct CDR3 sequences, around 45% seen once. The source material was blood. Source of these receptors: a man older than 75 in good health. CDR3s include the opening cysteine and the closing phenylalanine or tryptophan.

V | length | CDR3
TRBV20-1 | 14 | CSAPEGTAQETQYF
TRBV28 | 15 | CASSLSGGVGSPLHF
TRBV4-1 | 19 | CASSPGGTGEESSYNEQFF
TRBV12-3/TRBV12-4 | 16 | CASSLGQSATNEKLFF
TRBV7-2 | 20 | CASSPRLWSGRSGSYNEQFF
TRBV7-9 | 14 | CASTTGQINEKLFF
TRBV10-3 | 15 | CAISESGGGTDTQYF
TRBV11-1 | 13 | CASGGRVKETQYF
TRBV20-1 | 15 | CSAGTGGRGTDTQYF
TRBV28 | 14 | CASSSSGQGEKLFF
TRBV9 | 13 | CASSVARDSHQYF
TRBV10-3 | 15 | CAISEFEQGESPRYF
TRBV6-2/TRBV6-3 | 16 | CASSRDSGLGTYGYTF
TRBV19 | 16 | CASSISDREGNQPQHF
TRBV27 | 16 | CASRGVGDRVFREAFF
TRBV19 | 17 | CASSSSLGQLMNYGYTF
TRBV7-2 | 13 | CASSRDRAVGYTF
TRBV10-3 | 14 | CAISRQSSTDTQYF
TRBV7-2 | 15 | CASSSHPTSSYEQYF